This T cell receptor (beta chain) was captured by sequencing in a study of memory CD4+ T cells and cytomegalovirus serostatus. In the study overall: Donors were healthy Belgian adults, several CMV seropositive and fewer than 30 seronegative. Study-level results: Repertoires predicted CMV serostatus with median bootstrapped AUC of roughly 0.96. Of under 200 reported CMV TCRbeta sequences, roughly 67 were found in memory CD4+ repertoires.

Turning to this clone: Its antigen is as yet unknown. One end of the junction fails to match germline, which may point to a read error.

Profiling relied on immunoSEQ multiplex PCR, and the TCRdb table lists in-frame clones only, not all of them. The sample lists over 50,000 clones, approximately 78% occurring once. The sort gate was single viable CD3+CD4+CD8-CD45RO+ cells for memory CD4+ T cells. Sample: memory CD4+ T cells from blood. This receptor was obtained from an adult in good health and CMV-seronegative.

The CDR3 spells CASRLGQGTTDTQYF. CDR3 DNA sequence: TGTGCCAGCAGATTGGGACAGGGGACCACAGATACGCAGTATTTT. The V call is TRBV5-8, the J call TRBJ2-3, with 10 bases aligning to TRBD1. CDR1 SGHTS and CDR2 YDEGEE come from the germline V gene. There are 15 residues in the CDR3.